The 14 T cell receptor beta chains below all came from one sample that was sequenced in a study of T cells in Graves' hyperthyroidism and ophthalmopathy. Template material for amplifying TCR beta CDR3 regions consisted of RNA transcripts. A set of HTBI primers served as the primers for a first-round RT-PCR of the TCR CDR3. Each CDR3 protein gets one entry after TCRdb re-called the multiplex PCR reads with MiXCR. In the table there are 500,000 to 600,000 distinct CDR3 sequences, approximately 44% of which are singletons. Sequenced sample: peripheral blood or thyroid tissue (not recorded which). The source is a woman aged 18-29 years with Graves' hyperthyroidism.

This clonotype occurred many times. The chain links TRBV4-2 to TRBJ2-7, with D perhaps matching TRBD2 (6 bases). Germline values: CDR1 LGHNA, CDR2 YNFKEQ. V shed 1 base and J shed 3 bases, with 10 bases lying between them. The CDR3 consists of 14 residues. The CDR3 region has the DNA TGTGCCAGCAGCCAAGGGACTACCCTCTACGAGCAGTACTTC. Its protein product is CASSQGTTLYEQYF.

The rearrangement links TRBV20-1 to TRBJ2-7, with D perhaps TRBD1 (5 bases). CDR1 and CDR2 from the germline V gene are DFQATT and SNEGSKA (reference sequence). The CDR3 is made up of 15 amino acids. V was trimmed by 0 bases and J by 1 base, leaving 13 bases between them. The CDR3 here is CSARDPGSGSYEQYF. The CDR3 nucleotides read TGCAGTGCTAGAGATCCAGGGTCTGGATCCTACGAGCAGTACTTC.

This clonotype was detected a few times. In DNA form, the CDR3 reads TGTGCCAGCAGGTCGACAGGGGCCAAAAACATTCAGTACTTC. Its protein product is CASRSTGAKNIQYF. The chain has TRBV12-3 or TRBV12-4 and TRBJ2-5; 7 nucleotides agree with TRBD1. The end of the DNA aligns better with TRBJ2-4, so the J call may be wrong. The CDR3 covers 14 residues.

This clonotype was found many times. This sequence joins TRBV12-3 or TRBV12-4 and TRBJ1-5; the D gene is possibly TRBD1 (5 bases). The CDR3 contains 14 residues. V was shortened by 6 bases and J by 1 base, with 10 bases between the two germline ends. CDR3 coding DNA: TGTGCCAGCAGCCCAGGGATGAGCAATCAGCCCCAGCATTTT. Protein sequence: CASSPGMSNQPQHF.

Comments on this clonotype: A read error may produce the germline difference seen at one junction end. This CDR3 is CSVEGTGPKEKLFF. The DNA of the CDR3 is TGCAGCGTTGAAGGGACCGGACCTAAGGAAAAACTGTTTTTT. V is TRBV29-1 and J is TRBJ1-4; no clear D gene. CDR1 and CDR2 from the germline V gene are SQVTM and ANQGSEA. This CDR3 region has 14 residues.

This clonotype appeared many times. CDR3: CASSIERLNTEAFF. In DNA, the CDR3 is TGTGCCAGTAGTATCGAACGGCTGAACACTGAAGCTTTCTTT. The rearrangement joins TRBV19 to TRBJ1-1, with D uncertain. CDR1 and CDR2 (germline): LNHDA, SQIVND (reference sequence). Trimming stripped 3 bases from V and 0 bases from J, with 8 bases between. This CDR3 has 14 residues.

The V gene is TRBV30, the J gene TRBJ1-3; D might be TRBD1 (5 bases). In germline, CDR1 is GTSNPN, CDR2 SVGIG (reference sequence). The CDR3 is 16 residues long. V was clipped by 0 bases and J by 4 bases, with 16 bases between them. DNA of the CDR3: TGTGCCTGGAGTGTGGGACTTAAGTCGCACGGAAACACCATATATTTT. This sequence encodes CAWSVGLKSHGNTIYF.

This clonotype has ten or more counts. This chain joins TRBV13 and TRBJ2-6, with 8 bases matching TRBD1. Germline CDR1 reads PRHDT; CDR2 reads FYEKMQ (reference sequence). CDR3 size: 17 residues. V was pared by 1 base and J by 0 bases, with 2 bases of the junction left unmatched. CDR3 bases: TGTGCCAGCAGCTTAGTGGACAGGGTCTCTGGGGCCAACGTCCTGACTTTC. Residues: CASSLVDRVSGANVLTF.

As concerns this clonotype: One junction end disagrees with the germline gene, perhaps due to a read error. The V gene is TRBV11-2, the J gene TRBJ1-4; 7 bases agree with TRBD1. CDR3 length equals 16 residues. Germline loops: CDR1 SGHAT, CDR2 FQNNGV. The DNA of the CDR3 is TGTGCCAGCAGCCTAGAGGACAGGCGGCCTAATGAAAAACTGTTTTTT. Encoded protein: CASSLEDRRPNEKLFF.

The table lists this clonotype with a few counts. The chain uses TRBV7-9 and TRBJ2-4, with D maybe TRBD2 (5 bases). The CDR3 runs to 16 residues. Germline V gene lookup returns CDR1 SEHNR and CDR2 FQNEAQ (reference sequence). Trimming removed 2 bases from V and 0 bases from J, with 11 bases in between. The CDR3 DNA is TGTGCCAGCAGCTTAAGCGGCAGCCTAGCCAAAAACATTCAGTACTTC. Protein: CASSLSGSLAKNIQYF.

The chain employs TRBV7-3 and TRBJ1-1, with D uncertain. The germline V gene has CDR1 SGHTA and CDR2 FQGTGA. This CDR3 comprises 14 residues. V lost 0 bases to trimming and J lost 3 bases, with 8 bases between them. CDR3 in amino acids: CASSLTGLDTEAFF. In DNA form, the CDR3 reads TGTGCCAGCAGCTTAACAGGTCTTGACACTGAAGCTTTCTTT.

The table lists this clonotype with many counts. The chain recombines TRBV6-6 with TRBJ2-7; the D gene is possibly TRBD2 (5 bases). The germline V and J ends were trimmed by 3 bases and 0 bases, with 12 bases remaining between them. CDR3 length: 15 residues. The V gene's germline CDR1 is MNHNY and CDR2 SVGAGI (reference sequence). The CDR3 DNA reads as TGTGCCAGCAGTTATTTGAGAGGGAGCTCCTACGAGCAGTACTTC. Its protein product is CASSYLRGSSYEQYF.

J is TRBJ2-7 and V is TRBV20-1; 10 bases line up with TRBD1. Trimming removed 5 bases from V and 5 bases from J; junction bases left unmatched: 6. The CDR3 spans 13 residues. Germline CDR1 reads DFQATT; CDR2 reads SNEGSKA (reference sequence). CDR3 sequence: CSAVRDRGNEQYF. CDR3 nucleotide sequence: TGCAGTGCTGTCCGGGACAGGGGCAACGAGCAGTACTTC.

In its sample, this clonotype was seen many times. V is TRBV6-5 and J is TRBJ2-7; TRBD2 aligns across 7 bases. The CDR3 runs to 15 residues. With 7 bases clipped from V and 7 bases from J, the junction kept 16 bases outside the gene matches. The germline V gene encodes CDR1 MNHEY and CDR2 SVGAGI. CDR3 coding DNA: TGTGCCAGCACCCCCCGGGCTAGCGGAGCCTGGGAGCAGTACTTC. This translates into CASTPRASGAWEQYF.